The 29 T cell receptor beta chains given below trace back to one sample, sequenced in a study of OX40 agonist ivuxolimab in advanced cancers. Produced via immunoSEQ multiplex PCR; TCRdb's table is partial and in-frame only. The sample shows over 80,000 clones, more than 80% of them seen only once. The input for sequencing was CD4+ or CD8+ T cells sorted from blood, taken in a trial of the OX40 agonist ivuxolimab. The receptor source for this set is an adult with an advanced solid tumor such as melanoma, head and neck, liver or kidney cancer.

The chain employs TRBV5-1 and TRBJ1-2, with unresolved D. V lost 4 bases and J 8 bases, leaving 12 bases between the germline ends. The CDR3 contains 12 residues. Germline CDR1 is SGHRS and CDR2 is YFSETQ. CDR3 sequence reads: CASSPGPEGYTF. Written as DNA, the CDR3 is TGCGCCAGCAGCCCTGGTCCCGAAGGCTACACCTTC.

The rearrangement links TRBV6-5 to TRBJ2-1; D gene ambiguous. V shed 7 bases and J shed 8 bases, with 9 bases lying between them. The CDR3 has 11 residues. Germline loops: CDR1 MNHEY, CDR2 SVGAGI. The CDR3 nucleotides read TGTGCCAGCACTTTTCTCGATGAGCAGTTCTTC. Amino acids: CASTFLDEQFF.

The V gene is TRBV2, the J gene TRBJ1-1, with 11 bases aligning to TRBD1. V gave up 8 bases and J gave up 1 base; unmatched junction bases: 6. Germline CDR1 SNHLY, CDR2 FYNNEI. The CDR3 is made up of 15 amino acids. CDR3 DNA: TGTGCCAGCGGACAGGGGGCGAGTGGGAACACTGAAGCTTTCTTT. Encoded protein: CASGQGASGNTEAFF.

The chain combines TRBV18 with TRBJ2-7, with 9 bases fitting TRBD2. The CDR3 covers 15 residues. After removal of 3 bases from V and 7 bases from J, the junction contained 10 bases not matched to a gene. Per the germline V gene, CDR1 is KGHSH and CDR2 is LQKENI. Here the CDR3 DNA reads TGTGCCAGCTCACCTTTTAGCGGGAGCGGTAGGGAGCAGTACTTC. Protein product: CASSPFSGSGREQYF.

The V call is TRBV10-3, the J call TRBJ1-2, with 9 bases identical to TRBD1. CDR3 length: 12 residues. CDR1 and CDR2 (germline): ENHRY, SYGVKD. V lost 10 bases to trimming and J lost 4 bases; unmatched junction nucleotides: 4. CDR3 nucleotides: TGTGCCAGCTGGGACAGGGCCTATGGCTACACCTTC. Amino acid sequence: CASWDRAYGYTF.

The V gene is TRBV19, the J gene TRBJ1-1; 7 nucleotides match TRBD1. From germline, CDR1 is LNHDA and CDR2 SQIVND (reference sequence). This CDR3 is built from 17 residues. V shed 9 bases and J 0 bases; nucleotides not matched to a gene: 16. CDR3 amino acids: CASSGGRGVALNTEAFF. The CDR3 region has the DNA TGTGCCAGCTCAGGCGGCAGGGGGGTGGCGTTGAACACTGAAGCTTTCTTT.

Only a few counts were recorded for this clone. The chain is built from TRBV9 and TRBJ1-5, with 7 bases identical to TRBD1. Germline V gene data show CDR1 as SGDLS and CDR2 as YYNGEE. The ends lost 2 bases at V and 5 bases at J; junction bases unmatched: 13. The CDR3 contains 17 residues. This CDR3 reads CASSVDKEGGNHQPQHF. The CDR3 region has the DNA TGTGCCAGCAGCGTGGACAAGGAAGGGGGCAATCATCAGCCCCAGCATTTT. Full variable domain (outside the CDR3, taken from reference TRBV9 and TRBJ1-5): DSGVTQTPKHLITATGQRVTLRCSPRSGDLSVYWYQQSLDQGLQFLIQYYNGEERAKGNILERFSAQQFPDLHSELNLSSLELGDSALYFCASSVDKEGGNHQPQHFGDGTRLSIL.

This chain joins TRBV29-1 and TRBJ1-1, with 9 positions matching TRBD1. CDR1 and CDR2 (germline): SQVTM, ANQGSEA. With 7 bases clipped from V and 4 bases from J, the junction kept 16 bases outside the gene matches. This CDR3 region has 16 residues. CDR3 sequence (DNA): TGCAGCGCCGCTGGACAGGGGAACTCCCGGAGCACTGAAGCTTTCTTT. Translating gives CSAAGQGNSRSTEAFF.

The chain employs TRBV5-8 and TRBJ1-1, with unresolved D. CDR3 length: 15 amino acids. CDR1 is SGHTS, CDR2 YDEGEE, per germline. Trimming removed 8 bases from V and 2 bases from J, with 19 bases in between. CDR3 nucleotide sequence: TGTGCCAGTCCAGCGGGCAGTGGGCTAAACACTGAAGCTTTCTTT. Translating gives CASPAGSGLNTEAFF.

Here the CDR3 DNA reads TGTGCCAGCAGCAAAGGGATGGGACCCGATCAGCCCCAGCATTTT. This codes for CASSKGMGPDQPQHF. The chain recombines TRBV21-1 with TRBJ1-5. TRBV21-1 is a listed pseudogene. The CDR3 sequence is 15 residues long.

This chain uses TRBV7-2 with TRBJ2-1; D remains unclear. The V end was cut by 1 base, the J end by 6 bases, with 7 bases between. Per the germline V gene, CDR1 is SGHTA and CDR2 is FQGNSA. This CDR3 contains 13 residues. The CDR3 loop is CASSLGSSNEQFF. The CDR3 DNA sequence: TGTGCCAGCAGCTTAGGCTCGAGCAATGAGCAGTTCTTC.

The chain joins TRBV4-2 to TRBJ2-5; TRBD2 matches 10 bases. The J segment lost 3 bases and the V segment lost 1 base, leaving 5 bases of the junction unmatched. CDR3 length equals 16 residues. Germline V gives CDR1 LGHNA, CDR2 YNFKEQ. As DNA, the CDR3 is TGTGCCAGCAGCCAAGGAATAGCGGGAGGAGAAGAGACCCAGTACTTC. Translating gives CASSQGIAGGEETQYF.

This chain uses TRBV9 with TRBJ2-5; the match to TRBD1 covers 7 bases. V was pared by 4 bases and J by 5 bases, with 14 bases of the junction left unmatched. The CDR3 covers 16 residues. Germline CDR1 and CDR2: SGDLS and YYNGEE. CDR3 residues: CASSPTEGGYGETQYF. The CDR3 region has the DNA TGTGCCAGCAGCCCGACGGAAGGGGGCTATGGGGAGACCCAGTACTTC.

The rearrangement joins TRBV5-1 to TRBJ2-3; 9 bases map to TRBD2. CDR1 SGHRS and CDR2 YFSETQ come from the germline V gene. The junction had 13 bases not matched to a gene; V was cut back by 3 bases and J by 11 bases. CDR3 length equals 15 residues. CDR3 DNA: TGCGCCAGCAGCTCGGGAGGGACTAGCCCAAGCGGGCAGTATTTT. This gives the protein CASSSGGTSPSGQYF. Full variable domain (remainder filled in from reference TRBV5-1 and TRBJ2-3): KAGVTQTPRYLIKTRGQQVTLSCSPISGHRSVSWYQQTPGQGLQFLFEYFSETQRNKGNFPGRFSGRQFSNSRSEMNVSTLELGDSALYLCASSSGGTSPSGQYFGPGTRLTVL.

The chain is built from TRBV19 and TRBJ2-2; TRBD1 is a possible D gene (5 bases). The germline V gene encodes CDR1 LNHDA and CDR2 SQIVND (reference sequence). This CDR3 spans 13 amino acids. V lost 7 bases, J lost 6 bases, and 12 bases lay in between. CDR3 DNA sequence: TGTGCCAGTACCATTGGGGCCCCCGGGGAGCTGTTTTTT. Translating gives CASTIGAPGELFF.

CDR3 DNA: TGCGCCAGCAGCTTCGGCTCCTACAATGAGCAGTTCTTC. Translating it yields CASSFGSYNEQFF. The V and J genes are TRBV5-1 and TRBJ2-1; no clear D gene. CDR3 length equals 13 residues. Germline V CDR1 and CDR2: SGHRS, YFSETQ. V lost 2 bases, J lost 0 bases, and 3 bases lay in between.

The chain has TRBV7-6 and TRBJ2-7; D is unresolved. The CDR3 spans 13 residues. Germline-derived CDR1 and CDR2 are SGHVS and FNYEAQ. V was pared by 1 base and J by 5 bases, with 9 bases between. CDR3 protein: CASSLGGGDEQYF. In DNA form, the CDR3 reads TGTGCCAGCAGCTTAGGGGGTGGAGACGAGCAGTACTTC.

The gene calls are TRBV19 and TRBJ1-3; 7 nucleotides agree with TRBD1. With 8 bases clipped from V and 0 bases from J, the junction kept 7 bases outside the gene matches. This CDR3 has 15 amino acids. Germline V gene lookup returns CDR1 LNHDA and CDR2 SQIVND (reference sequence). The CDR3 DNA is TGTGCCAGTGGAGGGGACAGCCTCTCTGGAAACACCATATATTTT. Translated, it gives CASGGDSLSGNTIYF.

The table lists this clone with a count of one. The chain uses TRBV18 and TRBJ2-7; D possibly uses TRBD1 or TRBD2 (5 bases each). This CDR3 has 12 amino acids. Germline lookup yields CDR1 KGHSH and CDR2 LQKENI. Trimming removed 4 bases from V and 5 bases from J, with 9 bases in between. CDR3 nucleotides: TGTGCCAGCTCACGGGACCAGGACGAGCAGTACTTC. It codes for CASSRDQDEQYF.

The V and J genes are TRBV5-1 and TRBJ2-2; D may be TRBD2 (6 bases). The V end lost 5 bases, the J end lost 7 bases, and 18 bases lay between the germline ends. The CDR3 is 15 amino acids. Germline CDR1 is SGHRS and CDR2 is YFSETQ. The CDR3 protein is CASSGGTPSSGELFF. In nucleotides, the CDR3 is TGCGCCAGCAGTGGCGGGACGCCCTCGAGCGGGGAGCTGTTTTTT.

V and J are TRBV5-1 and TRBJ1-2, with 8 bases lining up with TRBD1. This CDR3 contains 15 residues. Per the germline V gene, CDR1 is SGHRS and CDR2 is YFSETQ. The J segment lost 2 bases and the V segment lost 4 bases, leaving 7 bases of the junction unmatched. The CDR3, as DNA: TGCGCCAGCAGCCGGGGACAGGCCCCGAACTATGGCTACACCTTC. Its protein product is CASSRGQAPNYGYTF.

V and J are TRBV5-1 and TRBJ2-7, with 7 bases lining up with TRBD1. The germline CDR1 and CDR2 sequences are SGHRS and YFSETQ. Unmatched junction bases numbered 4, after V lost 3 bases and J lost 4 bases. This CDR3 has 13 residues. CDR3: CASSWDSWYEQYF. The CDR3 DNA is TGCGCCAGCAGCTGGGACAGTTGGTACGAGCAGTACTTC.

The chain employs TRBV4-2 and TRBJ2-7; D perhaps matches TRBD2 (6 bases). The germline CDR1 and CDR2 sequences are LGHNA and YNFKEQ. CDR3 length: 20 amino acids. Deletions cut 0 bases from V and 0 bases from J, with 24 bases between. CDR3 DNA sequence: TGTGCCAGCAGCCAAGATAGGTGGGACGAATCAACCGGGGGCTCCTACGAGCAGTACTTC. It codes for CASSQDRWDESTGGSYEQYF.

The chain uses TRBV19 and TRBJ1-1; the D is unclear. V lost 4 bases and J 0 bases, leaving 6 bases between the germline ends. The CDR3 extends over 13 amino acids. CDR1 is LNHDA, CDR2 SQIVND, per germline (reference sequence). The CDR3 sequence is CASSTGLNTEAFF. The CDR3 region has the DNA TGTGCCAGTAGTACCGGGTTGAACACTGAAGCTTTCTTT. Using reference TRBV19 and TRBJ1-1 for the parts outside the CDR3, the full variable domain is DGGITQSPKYLFRKEGQNVTLSCEQNLNHDAMYWYRQDPGQGLRLIYYSQIVNDFQKGDIAEGYSVSREKKESFPLTVTSAQKNPTAFYLCASSTGLNTEAFFGQGTRLTVV.

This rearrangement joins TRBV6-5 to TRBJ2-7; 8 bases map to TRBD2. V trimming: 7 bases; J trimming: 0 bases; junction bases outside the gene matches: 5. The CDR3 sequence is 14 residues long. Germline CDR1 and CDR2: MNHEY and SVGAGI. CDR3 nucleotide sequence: TGTGCCAGCACGACGGGAGGGCTCTCCTACGAGCAGTACTTC. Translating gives CASTTGGLSYEQYF.

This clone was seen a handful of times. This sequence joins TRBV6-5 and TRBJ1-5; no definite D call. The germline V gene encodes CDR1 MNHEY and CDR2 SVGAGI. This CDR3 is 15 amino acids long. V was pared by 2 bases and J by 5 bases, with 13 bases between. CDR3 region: CASSYRVIAYQPQHF. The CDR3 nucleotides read TGTGCCAGCAGTTACAGGGTAATAGCCTATCAGCCCCAGCATTTT.

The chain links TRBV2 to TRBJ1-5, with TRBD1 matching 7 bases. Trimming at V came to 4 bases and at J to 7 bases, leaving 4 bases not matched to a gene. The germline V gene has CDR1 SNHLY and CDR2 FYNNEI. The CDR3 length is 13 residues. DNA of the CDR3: TGTGCCAGCAGTGCCACAGGGGACCAGCCCCAGCATTTT. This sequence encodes CASSATGDQPQHF. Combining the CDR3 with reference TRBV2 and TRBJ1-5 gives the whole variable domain EPEVTQTPSHQVTQMGQEVILRCVPISNHLYFYWYRQILGQKVEFLVSFYNNEISEKSEIFDDQFSVERPDGSNFTLKIRSTKLEDSAMYFCASSATGDQPQHFGDGTRLSIL.

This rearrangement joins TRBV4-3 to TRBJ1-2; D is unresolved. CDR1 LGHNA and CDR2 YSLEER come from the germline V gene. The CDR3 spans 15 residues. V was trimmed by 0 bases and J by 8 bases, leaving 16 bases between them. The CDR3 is CASSQDLVGGNGYTF. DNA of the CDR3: TGCGCCAGCAGCCAAGACCTCGTTGGCGGAAACGGCTACACCTTC.

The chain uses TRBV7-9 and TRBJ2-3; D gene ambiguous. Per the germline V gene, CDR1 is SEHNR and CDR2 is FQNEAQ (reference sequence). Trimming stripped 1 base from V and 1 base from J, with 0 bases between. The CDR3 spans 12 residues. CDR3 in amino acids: CASSLGTDTQYF. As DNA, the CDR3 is TGTGCCAGCAGCTTAGGCACAGATACGCAGTATTTT.